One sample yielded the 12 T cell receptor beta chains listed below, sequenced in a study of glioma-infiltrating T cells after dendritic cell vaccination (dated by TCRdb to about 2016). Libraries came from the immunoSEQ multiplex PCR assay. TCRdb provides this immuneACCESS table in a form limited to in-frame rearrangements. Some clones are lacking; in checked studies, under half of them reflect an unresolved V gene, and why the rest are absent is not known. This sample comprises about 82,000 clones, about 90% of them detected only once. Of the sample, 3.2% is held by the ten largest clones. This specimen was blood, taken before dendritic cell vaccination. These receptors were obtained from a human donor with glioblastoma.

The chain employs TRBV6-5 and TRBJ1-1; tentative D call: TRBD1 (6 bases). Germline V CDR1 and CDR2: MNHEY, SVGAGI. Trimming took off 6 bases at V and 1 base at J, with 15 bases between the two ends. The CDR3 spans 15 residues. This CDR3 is CASRPPGAKNTEAFF. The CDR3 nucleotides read TGTGCCAGCAGACCCCCAGGGGCGAAGAACACTGAAGCTTTCTTT.

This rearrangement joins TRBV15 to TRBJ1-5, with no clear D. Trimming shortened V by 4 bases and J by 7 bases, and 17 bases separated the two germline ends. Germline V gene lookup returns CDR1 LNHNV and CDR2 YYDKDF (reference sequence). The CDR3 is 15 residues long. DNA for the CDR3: TGTGCCACCAGCACGTCGTCCGAGCCTGCCCAGCCCCAGCATTTT. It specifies CATSTSSEPAQPQHF.

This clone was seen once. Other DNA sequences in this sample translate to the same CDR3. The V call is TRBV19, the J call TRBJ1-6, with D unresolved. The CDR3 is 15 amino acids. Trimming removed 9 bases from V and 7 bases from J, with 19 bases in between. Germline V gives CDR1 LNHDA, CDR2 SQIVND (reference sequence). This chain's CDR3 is CASMEEGGRNSPLHF. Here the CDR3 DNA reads TGTGCCAGCATGGAGGAGGGCGGTAGGAATTCACCCCTCCACTTT.

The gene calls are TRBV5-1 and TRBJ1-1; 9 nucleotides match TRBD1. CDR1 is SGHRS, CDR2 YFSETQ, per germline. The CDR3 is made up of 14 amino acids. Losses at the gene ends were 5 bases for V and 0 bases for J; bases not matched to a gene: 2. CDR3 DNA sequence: TGCGCCAGCAGGACAGGGGGAATGAACACTGAAGCTTTCTTT. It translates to CASRTGGMNTEAFF.

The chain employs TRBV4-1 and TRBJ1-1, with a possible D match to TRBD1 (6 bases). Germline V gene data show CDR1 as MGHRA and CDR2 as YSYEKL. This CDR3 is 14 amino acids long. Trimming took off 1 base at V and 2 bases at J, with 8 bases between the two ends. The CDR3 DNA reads TGCGCCAGCAGCCAAGTGGACAGAAACACTGAAGCTTTCTTT. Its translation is CASSQVDRNTEAFF.

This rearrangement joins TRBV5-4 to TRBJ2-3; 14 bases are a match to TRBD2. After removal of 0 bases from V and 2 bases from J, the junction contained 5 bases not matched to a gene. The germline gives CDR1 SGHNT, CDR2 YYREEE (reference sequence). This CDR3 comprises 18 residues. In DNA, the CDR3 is TGTGCCAGCAGCTTGGGGACTAGCGGGGGGACGGACACAGATACGCAGTATTTT. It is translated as CASSLGTSGGTDTDTQYF.

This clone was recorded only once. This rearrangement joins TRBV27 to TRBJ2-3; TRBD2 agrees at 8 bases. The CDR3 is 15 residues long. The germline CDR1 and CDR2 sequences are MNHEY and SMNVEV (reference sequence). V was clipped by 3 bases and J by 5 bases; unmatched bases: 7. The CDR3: CASSFISGMGDTQYF. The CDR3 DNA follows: TGTGCCAGCAGTTTCATTAGCGGGATGGGAGATACGCAGTATTTT.

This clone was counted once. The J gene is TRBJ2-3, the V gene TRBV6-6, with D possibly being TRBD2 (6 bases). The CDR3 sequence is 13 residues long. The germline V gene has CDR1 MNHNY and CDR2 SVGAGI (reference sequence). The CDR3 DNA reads TGTGCAGTACGGGAGAGCACTGCAGATACGCAGTATTTT. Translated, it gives CAVRESTADTQYF.

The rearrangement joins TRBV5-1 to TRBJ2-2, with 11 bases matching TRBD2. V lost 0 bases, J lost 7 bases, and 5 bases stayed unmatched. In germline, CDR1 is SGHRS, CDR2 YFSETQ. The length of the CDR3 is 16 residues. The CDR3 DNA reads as TGCGCCAGCAGCTTGGAACTAGCGGGAGCGGACGGGGAGCTGTTTTTT. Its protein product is CASSLELAGADGELFF.

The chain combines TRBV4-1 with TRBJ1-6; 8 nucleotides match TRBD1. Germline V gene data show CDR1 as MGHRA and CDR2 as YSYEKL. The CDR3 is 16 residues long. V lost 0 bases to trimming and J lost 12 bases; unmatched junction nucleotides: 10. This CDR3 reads CASSQDRAGGLRPLHF. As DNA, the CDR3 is TGCGCCAGCAGCCAAGATCGGGCAGGGGGCTTGAGACCCCTCCACTTT.

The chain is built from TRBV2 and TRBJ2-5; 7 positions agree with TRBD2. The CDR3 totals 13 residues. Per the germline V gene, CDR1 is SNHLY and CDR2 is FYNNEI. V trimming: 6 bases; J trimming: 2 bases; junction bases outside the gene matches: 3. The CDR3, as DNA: TGTGCCAGCAGCTTGCGGGGGCAAGAGACCCAGTACTTC. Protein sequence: CASSLRGQETQYF.

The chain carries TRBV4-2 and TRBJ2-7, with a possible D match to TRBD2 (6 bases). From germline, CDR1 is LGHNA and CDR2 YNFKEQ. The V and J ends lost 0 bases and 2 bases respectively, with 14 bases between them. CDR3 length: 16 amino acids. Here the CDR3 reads CASSQDGREITYEQYF. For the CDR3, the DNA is TGTGCCAGCAGCCAAGATGGTCGGGAGATCACCTACGAGCAGTACTTC.